This T cell receptor (beta chain) was sequenced for a study of Ad26.COV2.S vaccination and SARS-CoV-2 variants. CDR1 and CDR2 from the germline V gene are SEHNR and FQNEAQ (reference sequence). Trimming cost V 5 bases and J 0 bases; bases outside gene matches: 5. CDR3 length: 15 residues. Assay used: immunoSEQ multiplex PCR; TCRdb lists only in-frame clones, some missing. The sample records about 180,000 clones, around nine tenths being singletons. The sequence derives from a human donor who had recovered from COVID-19. The chain links TRBV7-9 to TRBJ2-7; 9 bases are a match to TRBD2. The sample consisted of peripheral blood, taken after recovery from COVID-19. CDR3 amino acids: CASSDSGRDSYEQYF. As DNA, the CDR3 is TGTGCCAGCAGCGATAGCGGGAGAGACTCCTACGAGCAGTACTTC.